The clone carrying this T cell receptor (beta chain) was seen ten or more times. Its cognate antigen is unknown. Library preparation (for TCRbeta) was performed with unique molecular identifiers. In TCRdb, the PCR reads were re-called with MiXCR into one record per CDR3 protein. The profile shows hundreds of thousands of distinct CDR3 sequences, roughly 10% of them singletons. Trimming left V 3 bases short and J 3 bases short, with 13 bases between. The CDR3 totals 14 residues. Looked up from germline, CDR1 is SGHRS and CDR2 is YFSETQ. The data are from a study of T-cell reconstitution after alpha-beta-depleted transplantation in children. Whole-study results and caveats: The study reportedly traced alpha-beta T cells about two months after transplant to several hundred expanded graft clones. In some patients, recipient T cells and intrathymic progenitors surviving conditioning explained high day-60 diversity. One year post-transplant, T-cell counts and diversity were largely derived from T cells produced anew.

The starting material was PBMCs, obtained before TCRalphabeta/CD19-depleted stem cell transplant. The chain uses TRBV5-1 and TRBJ2-7; perhaps TRBD2 as D (6 bases). This sequence originates from a child aged 2 to 15 with inherited bone marrow failure, due to receive a stem cell transplant. CDR3 protein: CASSSTGVYYEQYF. The CDR3, as DNA: TGCGCCAGCAGCTCAACGGGGGTCTACTACGAGCAGTACTTC.